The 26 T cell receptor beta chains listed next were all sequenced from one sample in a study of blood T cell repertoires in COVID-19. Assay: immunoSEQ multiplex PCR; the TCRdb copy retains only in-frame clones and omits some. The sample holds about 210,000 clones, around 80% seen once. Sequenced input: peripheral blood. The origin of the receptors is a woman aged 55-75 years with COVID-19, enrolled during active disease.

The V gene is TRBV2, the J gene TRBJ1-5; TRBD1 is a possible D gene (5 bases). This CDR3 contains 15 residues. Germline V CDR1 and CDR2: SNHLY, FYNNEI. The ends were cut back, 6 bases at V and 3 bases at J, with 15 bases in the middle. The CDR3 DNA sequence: TGTGCCAGCAGGCGGGACGTCGACCCCAATCAGCCCCAGCATTTT. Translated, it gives CASRRDVDPNQPQHF.

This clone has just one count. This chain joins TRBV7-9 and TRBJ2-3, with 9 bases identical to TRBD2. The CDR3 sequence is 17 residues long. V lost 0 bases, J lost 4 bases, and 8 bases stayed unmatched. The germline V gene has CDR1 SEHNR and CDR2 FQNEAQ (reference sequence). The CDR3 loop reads CASSLAASGELADTQYF. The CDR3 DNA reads TGTGCCAGCAGCTTAGCGGCTAGCGGGGAACTTGCAGATACGCAGTATTTT.

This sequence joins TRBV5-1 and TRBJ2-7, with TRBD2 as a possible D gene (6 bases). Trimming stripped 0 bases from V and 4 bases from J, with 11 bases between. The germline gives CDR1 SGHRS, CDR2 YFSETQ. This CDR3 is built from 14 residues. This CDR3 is CASSLGVGRYEQYF. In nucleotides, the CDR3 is TGCGCCAGCAGCTTGGGGGTAGGGAGGTACGAGCAGTACTTC.

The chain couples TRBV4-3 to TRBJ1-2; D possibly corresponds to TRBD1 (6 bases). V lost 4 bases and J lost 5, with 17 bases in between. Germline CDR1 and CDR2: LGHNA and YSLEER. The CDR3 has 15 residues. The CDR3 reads CASSPIQGGDYGYTF. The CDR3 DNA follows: TGCGCCAGCAGCCCCATACAGGGAGGGGATTATGGCTACACCTTC.

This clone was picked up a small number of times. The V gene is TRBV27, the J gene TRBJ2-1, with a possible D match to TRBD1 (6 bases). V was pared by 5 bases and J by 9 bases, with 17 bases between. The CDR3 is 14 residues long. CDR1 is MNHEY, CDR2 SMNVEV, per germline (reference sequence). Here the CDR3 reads CASSPFVGAGEQFF. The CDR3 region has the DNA TGTGCCAGCAGTCCATTTGTGGGGGCTGGTGAGCAGTTCTTC.

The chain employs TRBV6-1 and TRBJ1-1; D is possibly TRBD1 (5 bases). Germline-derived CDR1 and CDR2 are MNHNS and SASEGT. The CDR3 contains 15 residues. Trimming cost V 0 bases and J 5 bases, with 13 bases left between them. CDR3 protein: CASSEAGRGGTEAFF. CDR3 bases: TGTGCCAGCAGTGAAGCGGGAAGGGGTGGGACTGAAGCTTTCTTT.

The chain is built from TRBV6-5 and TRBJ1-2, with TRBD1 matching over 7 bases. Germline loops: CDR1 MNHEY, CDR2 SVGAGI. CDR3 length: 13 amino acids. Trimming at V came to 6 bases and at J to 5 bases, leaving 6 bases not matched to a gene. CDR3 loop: CASSQDREYGYTF. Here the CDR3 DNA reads TGTGCCAGCAGCCAAGACAGGGAATATGGCTACACCTTC.

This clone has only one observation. CDR3: CASSQEETSGGEKLFF. In nucleotides, the CDR3 is TGCGCCAGCAGCCAAGAGGAGACCTCGGGAGGGGAAAAACTGTTTTTT. The rearrangement uses TRBV4-1 and TRBJ1-4; D not certain. The CDR3 contains 16 residues. Trimming pared 0 bases from V and 8 bases from J, leaving 16 bases between. Germline V gene lookup returns CDR1 MGHRA and CDR2 YSYEKL.

The CDR3 DNA is TGTGCCAGCAAGTATAGGGCTGGGCTAGCGGGAGCCGGGGAGCTGTTTTTT. Its translation: CASKYRAGLAGAGELFF. V usage is TRBV28 and J usage is TRBJ2-2; 10 bases line up with TRBD2. CDR3 size: 17 residues. J lost 6 bases, V lost 7 bases, and 14 bases had no gene match. Germline V gene lookup returns CDR1 MDHEN and CDR2 SYDVKM.

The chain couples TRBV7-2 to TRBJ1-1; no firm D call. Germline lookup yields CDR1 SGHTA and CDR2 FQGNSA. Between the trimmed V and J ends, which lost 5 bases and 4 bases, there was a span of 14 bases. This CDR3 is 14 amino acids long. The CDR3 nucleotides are TGTGCCAGCAGCCTCCTGGAGGTGGGCACTGAAGCTTTCTTT. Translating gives CASSLLEVGTEAFF.

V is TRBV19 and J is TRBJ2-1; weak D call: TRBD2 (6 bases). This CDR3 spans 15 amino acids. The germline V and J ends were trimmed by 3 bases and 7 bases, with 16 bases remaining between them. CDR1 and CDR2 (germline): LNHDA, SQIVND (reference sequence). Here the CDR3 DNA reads TGTGCCAGTAGTATCGGGATAGCCGCGGGGAATGAGCAGTTCTTC. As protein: CASSIGIAAGNEQFF.

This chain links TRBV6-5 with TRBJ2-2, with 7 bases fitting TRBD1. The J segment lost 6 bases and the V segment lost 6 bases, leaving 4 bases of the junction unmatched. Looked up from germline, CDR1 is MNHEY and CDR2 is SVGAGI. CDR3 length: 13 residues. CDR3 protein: CASRDRTAGELFF. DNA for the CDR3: TGTGCCAGCAGGGACAGGACGGCCGGGGAGCTGTTTTTT.

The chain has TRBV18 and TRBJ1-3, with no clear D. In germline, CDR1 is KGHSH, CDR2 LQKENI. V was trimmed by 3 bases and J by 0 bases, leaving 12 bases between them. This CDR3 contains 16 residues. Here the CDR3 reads CASSPIDKSSGNTIYF. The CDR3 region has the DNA TGTGCCAGCTCACCGATTGACAAGAGCTCTGGAAACACCATATATTTT.

The chain's CDR3 is CASSRSGAGELFF. The DNA of the CDR3 is TGTGCCAGCAGTCGTTCCGGGGCCGGGGAGCTGTTTTTT. The chain has TRBV6-2 or TRBV6-3 and TRBJ2-2; possible D gene TRBD2, 5 bases. There are 13 residues in the CDR3. In germline, CDR1 is MNHEY, CDR2 SVGEGT. V gave up 5 bases and J gave up 6 bases, with 10 bases separating them.

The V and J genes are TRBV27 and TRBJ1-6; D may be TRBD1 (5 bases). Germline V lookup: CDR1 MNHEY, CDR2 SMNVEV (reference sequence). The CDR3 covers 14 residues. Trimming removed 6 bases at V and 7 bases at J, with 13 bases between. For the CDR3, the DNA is TGTGCCAGCAGCCCGGGGGTACGGAATTCACCCCTCCACTTT. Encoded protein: CASSPGVRNSPLHF.

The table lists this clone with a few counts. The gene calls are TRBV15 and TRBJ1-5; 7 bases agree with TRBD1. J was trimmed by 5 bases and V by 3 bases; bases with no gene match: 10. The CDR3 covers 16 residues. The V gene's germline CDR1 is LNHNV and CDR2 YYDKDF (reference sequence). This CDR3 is CATSRGVGQADQPQHF. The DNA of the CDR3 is TGTGCCACCAGCAGGGGGGTAGGACAGGCTGATCAGCCCCAGCATTTT.

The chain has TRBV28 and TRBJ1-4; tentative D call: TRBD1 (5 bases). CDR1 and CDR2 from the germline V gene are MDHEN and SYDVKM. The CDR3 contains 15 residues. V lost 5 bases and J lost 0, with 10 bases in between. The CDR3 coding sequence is TGTGCCAGCAGTCCATTGACAGCAACTAATGAAAAACTGTTTTTT. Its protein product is CASSPLTATNEKLFF.

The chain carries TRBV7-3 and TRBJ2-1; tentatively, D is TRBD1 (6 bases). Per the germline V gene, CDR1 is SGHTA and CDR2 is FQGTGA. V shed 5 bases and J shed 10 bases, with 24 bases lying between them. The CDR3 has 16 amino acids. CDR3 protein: CASSQTRLGAVGEQFF. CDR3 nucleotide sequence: TGTGCCAGCAGCCAAACCAGGCTGGGGGCCGTCGGGGAGCAGTTCTTC. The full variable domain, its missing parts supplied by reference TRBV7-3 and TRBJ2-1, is GAGVSQTPSNKVTEKGKYVELRCDPISGHTALYWYRQSLGQGPEFLIYFQGTGAADDSGLPNDRFFAVRPEGSVSTLKIQRTERGDSAVYLCASSQTRLGAVGEQFFGPGTRLTVL.

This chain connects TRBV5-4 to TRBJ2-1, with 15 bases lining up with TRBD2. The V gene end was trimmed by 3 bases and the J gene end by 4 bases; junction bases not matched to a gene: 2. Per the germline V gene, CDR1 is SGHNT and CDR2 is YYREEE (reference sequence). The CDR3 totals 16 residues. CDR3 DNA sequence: TGTGCCAGCAGCTGGGGACTAGCGGGAGGTTACAATGAGCAGTTCTTC. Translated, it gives CASSWGLAGGYNEQFF.

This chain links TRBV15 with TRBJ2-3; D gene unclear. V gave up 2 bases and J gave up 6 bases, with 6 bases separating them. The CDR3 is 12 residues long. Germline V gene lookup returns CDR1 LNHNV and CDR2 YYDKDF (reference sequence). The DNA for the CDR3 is TGTGCCACCAGCAGAACTGCGGATACGCAGTATTTT. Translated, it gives CATSRTADTQYF. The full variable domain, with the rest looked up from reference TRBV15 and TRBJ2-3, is DAMVIQNPRYQVTQFGKPVTLSCSQTLNHNVMYWYQQKSSQAPKLLFHYYDKDFNNEADTPDNFQSRRPNTSFCFLDIRSPGLGDTAMYLCATSRTADTQYFGPGTRLTVL.

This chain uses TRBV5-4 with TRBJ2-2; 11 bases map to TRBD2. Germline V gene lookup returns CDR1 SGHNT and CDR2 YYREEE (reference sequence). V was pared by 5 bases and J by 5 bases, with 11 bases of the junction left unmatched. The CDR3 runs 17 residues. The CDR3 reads CASRPTLAGGQTGELFF. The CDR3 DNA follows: TGTGCCAGCAGACCAACCCTAGCGGGAGGTCAGACCGGGGAGCTGTTTTTT.

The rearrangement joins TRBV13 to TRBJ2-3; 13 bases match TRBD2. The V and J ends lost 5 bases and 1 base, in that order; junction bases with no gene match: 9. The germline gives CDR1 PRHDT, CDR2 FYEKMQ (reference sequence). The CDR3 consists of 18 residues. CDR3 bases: TGTGCCAGCAGCCGACGACTAGCGGGGGGCCTCCGCACAGATACGCAGTATTTT. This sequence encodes CASSRRLAGGLRTDTQYF.

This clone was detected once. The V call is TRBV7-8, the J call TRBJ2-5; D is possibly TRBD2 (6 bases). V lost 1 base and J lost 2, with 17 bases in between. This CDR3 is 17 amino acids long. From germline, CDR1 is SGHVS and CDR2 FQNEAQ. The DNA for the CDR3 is TGTGCCAGCAGCTTAGTGGGTCTCGGGGGTGGTCAAGAGACCCAGTACTTC. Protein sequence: CASSLVGLGGGQETQYF.

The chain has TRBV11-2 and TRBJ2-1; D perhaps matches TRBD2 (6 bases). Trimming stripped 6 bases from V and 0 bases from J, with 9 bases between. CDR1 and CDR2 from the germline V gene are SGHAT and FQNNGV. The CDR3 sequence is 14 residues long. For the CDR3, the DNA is TGTGCCAGCAGGGAGGGCTCCTCCTACAATGAGCAGTTCTTC. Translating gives CASREGSSYNEQFF.

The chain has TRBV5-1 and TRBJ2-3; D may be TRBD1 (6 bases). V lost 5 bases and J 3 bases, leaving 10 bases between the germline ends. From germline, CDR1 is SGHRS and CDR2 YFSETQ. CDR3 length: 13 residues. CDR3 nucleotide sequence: TGCGCCAGCAGACGGACAGCAACAGATACGCAGTATTTT. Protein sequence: CASRRTATDTQYF.

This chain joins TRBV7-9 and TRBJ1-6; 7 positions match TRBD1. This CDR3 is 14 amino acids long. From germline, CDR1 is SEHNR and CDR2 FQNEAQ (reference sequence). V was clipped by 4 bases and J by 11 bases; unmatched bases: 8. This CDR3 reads CASSSDRESAPLHF. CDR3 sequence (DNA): TGTGCCAGCAGCTCCGACAGGGAGTCGGCACCCCTCCACTTT. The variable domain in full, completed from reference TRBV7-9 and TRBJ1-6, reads DTGVSQNPRHKITKRGQNVTFRCDPISEHNRLYWYRQTLGQGPEFLTYFQNEAQLEKSRLLSDRFSAERPKGSFSTLEIQRTEQGDSAMYLCASSSDRESAPLHFGNGTRLTVT.